Each of the 20 T cell receptor beta chains below was sequenced from the same sample in a study of blood T cell repertoires in COVID-19. The method was immunoSEQ multiplex PCR; TCRdb's version includes in-frame clones alone and lacks a portion of them. Of 150,000 or so clones in the sample, 85% to 90% were seen once. The sample comprised peripheral blood. These receptors all come from a man older than 75 with acute or convalescent COVID-19.

The CDR3 coding sequence is TGCGCCAGCACCCTACTCCCGGGACAGAAAAACATTCAGTACTTC. Residues: CASTLLPGQKNIQYF. The rearrangement uses TRBV5-1 and TRBJ2-4; 7 bases agree with TRBD1. V lost 6 bases, J lost 4 bases, and 10 bases stayed unmatched. Per the germline V gene, CDR1 is SGHRS and CDR2 is YFSETQ. The CDR3 length is 15 residues.

A few counts support this clone. The V and J genes are TRBV7-9 and TRBJ2-2; TRBD2 matches 13 bases. Germline-derived CDR1 and CDR2 are SEHNR and FQNEAQ (reference sequence). J was trimmed by 0 bases and V by 3 bases; bases with no gene match: 4. This CDR3 is built from 18 residues. CDR3 sequence (DNA): TGTGCCAGCAGCTTTCCGGGACTAGCGGGGCCGAACACCGGGGAGCTGTTTTTT. This translates into CASSFPGLAGPNTGELFF.

The genes are TRBV6-4 and TRBJ1-5; D remains unclear. The germline CDR1 and CDR2 sequences are MRHNA and SNTAGT. Between the trimmed V and J ends, which lost 8 bases and 0 bases, there was a span of 8 bases. This CDR3 has 13 amino acids. The CDR3 protein is CASSPDSNQPQHF. CDR3 coding DNA: TGTGCCAGCTCACCAGATAGCAATCAGCCCCAGCATTTT.

The chain carries TRBV28 and TRBJ1-3; TRBD1 aligns across 8 bases. Per the germline V gene, CDR1 is MDHEN and CDR2 is SYDVKM. V was clipped by 4 bases and J by 4 bases; unmatched bases: 6. The CDR3 consists of 15 residues. The CDR3 protein is CASSSQGAEGNTIYF. CDR3 nucleotides: TGTGCCAGCAGTTCCCAGGGGGCGGAAGGAAACACCATATATTTT.

The gene calls are TRBV12-3 or TRBV12-4 and TRBJ1-2; a weak D match, TRBD1 (5 bases). Trimming shortened V by 5 bases and J by 8 bases, and 15 bases separated the two germline ends. The length of the CDR3 is 13 residues. CDR3 loop: CASSQQVFLGYTF. The CDR3 coding sequence is TGTGCCAGCAGTCAACAGGTTTTTTTGGGCTACACCTTC.

The CDR3 loop is CATSRDTGLNGEQYF. CDR3 in DNA: TGTGCCACCAGCAGAGATACAGGTTTAAACGGTGAGCAGTACTTC. The chain couples TRBV15 to TRBJ2-7; perhaps TRBD1 as D (5 bases). Germline CDR1 LNHNV, CDR2 YYDKDF (reference sequence). V was trimmed by 0 bases and J by 7 bases, leaving 16 bases between them. The CDR3 spans 15 residues.

Here the CDR3 DNA reads TGTGCCAGTAGTATGGGACAGGGCGCCTACAATGAGCAGTTCTTC. Translation gives CASSMGQGAYNEQFF. The rearrangement links TRBV19 to TRBJ2-1, with 9 bases fitting TRBD1. This CDR3 region has 15 residues. V shed 3 bases, J shed 2 bases, and the junction held 2 bases outside the gene matches. Looked up from germline, CDR1 is LNHDA and CDR2 is SQIVND (reference sequence).

In this sample, this clone turned up many times. The rearrangement links TRBV7-6 to TRBJ2-7; D may be TRBD2 (6 bases). CDR1 and CDR2 from the germline V gene are SGHVS and FNYEAQ. The CDR3 contains 14 residues. Trimming took 3 bases from V and 3 from J, leaving 12 bases between them. The DNA for the CDR3 is TGTGCCAGCAGCTTGGCGGGGCAGAACTACGAGCAGTACTTC. This codes for CASSLAGQNYEQYF.

This clone appeared once. V gene TRBV5-1 combines with J gene TRBJ1-3; TRBD1 matches 7 bases. CDR1 SGHRS and CDR2 YFSETQ come from the germline V gene. V was pared by 4 bases and J by 4 bases, with 11 bases of the junction left unmatched. CDR3 length: 16 amino acids. CDR3 amino acids: CASSPATTGSGNTIYF. The CDR3 coding sequence is TGCGCCAGCAGCCCGGCCACGACAGGGTCCGGAAACACCATATATTTT.

V and J are TRBV5-4 and TRBJ1-5; D is possibly TRBD1 (6 bases). Per the germline V gene, CDR1 is SGHNT and CDR2 is YYREEE (reference sequence). Trimming pared 5 bases from V and 4 bases from J, leaving 13 bases between. This CDR3 contains 14 residues. CDR3 loop: CASSQDSTNQPQHF. The DNA for the CDR3 is TGTGCCAGCAGTCAGGACAGTACAAATCAGCCCCAGCATTTT.

V usage is TRBV5-5 and J usage is TRBJ2-3, with 11 bases matching TRBD2. The trim removed 3 bases at V and 4 bases at J, leaving 7 bases unmatched. Germline V gene sequence: CDR1 SGHKS, CDR2 YYEKEE (reference sequence). The CDR3 runs to 16 residues. CDR3 DNA sequence: TGTGCCAGCAGCTCGAGACTAGCGGGGAGGTCAGATACGCAGTATTTT. Its translation is CASSSRLAGRSDTQYF.

V and J are TRBV18 and TRBJ2-5; 7 bases are shared with TRBD1. V trimming: 3 bases; J trimming: 3 bases; junction bases outside the gene matches: 7. The germline V gene has CDR1 KGHSH and CDR2 LQKENI. The CDR3 is made up of 15 amino acids. The CDR3 loop reads CASSPSGTAKETQYF. DNA of the CDR3: TGTGCCAGCTCACCTTCCGGGACAGCAAAAGAGACCCAGTACTTC.

This rearrangement joins TRBV28 to TRBJ1-3; 8 positions agree with TRBD1. Germline CDR1 MDHEN, CDR2 SYDVKM. With 6 bases clipped from V and 3 bases from J, the junction kept 7 bases outside the gene matches. CDR3 size: 15 residues. The CDR3 protein is CASRDTGGYGNTIYF. The CDR3 region has the DNA TGTGCCAGCAGAGATACAGGGGGGTATGGAAACACCATATATTTT. The full variable domain, completed using reference TRBV28 and TRBJ1-3, is DVKVTQSSRYLVKRTGEKVFLECVQDMDHENMFWYRQDPGLGLRLIYFSYDVKMKEKGDIPEGYSVSREKKERFSLILESASTNQTSMYLCASRDTGGYGNTIYFGEGSWLTVV.

The chain recombines TRBV19 with TRBJ2-1; 10 bases are shared with TRBD2. The germline gives CDR1 LNHDA, CDR2 SQIVND (reference sequence). The CDR3 is 17 residues long. Losses at the gene ends were 5 bases for V and 5 bases for J; bases not matched to a gene: 12. The CDR3, as DNA: TGTGCCAGTAGTGTCGGGTGGGATAGCGGGAGGCACAATGAGCAGTTCTTC. Residues: CASSVGWDSGRHNEQFF.

The rearrangement joins TRBV5-1 to TRBJ2-5, with D perhaps TRBD2 (6 bases). The CDR3 contains 16 residues. Looked up from germline, CDR1 is SGHRS and CDR2 is YFSETQ. Trimming cost V 0 bases and J 7 bases, with 19 bases left between them. For the CDR3, the DNA is TGCGCCAGCAGCTTGGCCCCGGGACTCGCGGCCGGGACCCAGTACTTC. Amino acids: CASSLAPGLAAGTQYF. The full variable domain, with the rest looked up from reference TRBV5-1 and TRBJ2-5, is KAGVTQTPRYLIKTRGQQVTLSCSPISGHRSVSWYQQTPGQGLQFLFEYFSETQRNKGNFPGRFSGRQFSNSRSEMNVSTLELGDSALYLCASSLAPGLAAGTQYFGPGTRLLVL.

The genes are TRBV5-1 and TRBJ1-3; 7 nucleotides match TRBD1. The CDR3 totals 16 residues. The germline V gene has CDR1 SGHRS and CDR2 YFSETQ. Trimming at V came to 0 bases and at J to 8 bases, leaving 11 bases not matched to a gene. The CDR3 loop is CASSLAATGAGDTIYF. The DNA for the CDR3 is TGCGCCAGCAGCTTGGCAGCTACAGGGGCCGGGGACACCATATATTTT.

This chain connects TRBV5-5 to TRBJ1-1; 7 nucleotides align to TRBD1. V trimming: 2 bases; J trimming: 3 bases; junction bases outside the gene matches: 4. This CDR3 is 14 amino acids long. Germline CDR1 and CDR2: SGHKS and YYEKEE (reference sequence). The CDR3 protein is CASSLGGAYTEAFF. The CDR3 nucleotides are TGTGCCAGCAGCTTAGGGGGCGCGTACACTGAAGCTTTCTTT.

This chain uses TRBV2 with TRBJ2-5, with D maybe TRBD1 (6 bases). Germline CDR1 reads SNHLY; CDR2 reads FYNNEI. The CDR3 consists of 14 residues. The germline V and J ends were trimmed by 3 bases and 4 bases, with 12 bases remaining between them. This chain's CDR3 is CASSDSGGGETQYF. For the CDR3, the DNA is TGTGCCAGCAGTGATTCTGGGGGCGGAGAGACCCAGTACTTC.

The chain carries TRBV5-6 and TRBJ1-5, with D maybe TRBD1 (6 bases). Trimming stripped 2 bases from V and 4 bases from J, with 13 bases between. Germline CDR1 and CDR2: SGHDT and YYEEEE. The CDR3 is made up of 15 amino acids. The DNA for the CDR3 is TGTGCCAGCAGCTTACAGGGATATCCAAATCAGCCCCAGCATTTT. Residues: CASSLQGYPNQPQHF.

This chain connects TRBV2 to TRBJ2-7, with 9 nucleotides matching TRBD2. The germline V gene has CDR1 SNHLY and CDR2 FYNNEI. Losses at the gene ends were 4 bases for V and 2 bases for J; bases not matched to a gene: 6. This CDR3 contains 15 residues. CDR3 region: CASSATTSGAYEQYF. In DNA form, the CDR3 reads TGTGCCAGCAGTGCAACGACTAGCGGAGCCTACGAGCAGTACTTC.